This TCR beta chain was observed in a study of T-cell reconstitution after alpha-beta-depleted transplantation in children. Construction of the TCRbeta library involved unique molecular identifiers. TCRdb itself ran the PCR reads through MiXCR, one entry per CDR3 protein. The sample contains 83,000 or so distinct CDR3 sequences, roughly 8.3% of which appear only once. The V and J ends lost 7 bases and 2 bases respectively, with 14 bases between them. The germline V gene has CDR1 LGHDT and CDR2 YNNKEL (reference sequence). This CDR3 contains 14 residues. The sample holds many counts of this clonotype. The sequenced sample was PBMCs from the stem cell graft donor, obtained from the stem cell graft. The clonotype was recovered from a human donor who donated a stem cell graft to a child with congenital amegakaryocytic thrombocytopenia. The gene calls are TRBV3-1 and TRBJ1-1; no definite D call. The CDR3 sequence is CASTHRGENTEAFF. The CDR3 DNA is TGTGCCAGCACGCACCGCGGGGAAAACACTGAAGCTTTCTTT. The complete variable domain, with remaining parts taken from reference TRBV3-1 and TRBJ1-1, reads DTAVSQTPKYLVTQMGNDKSIKCEQNLGHDTMYWYKQDSKKFLKIMFSYNNKELIINETVPNRFSPKSPDKAHLNLHINSLELGDSAVYFCASTHRGENTEAFFGQGTRLTVV.